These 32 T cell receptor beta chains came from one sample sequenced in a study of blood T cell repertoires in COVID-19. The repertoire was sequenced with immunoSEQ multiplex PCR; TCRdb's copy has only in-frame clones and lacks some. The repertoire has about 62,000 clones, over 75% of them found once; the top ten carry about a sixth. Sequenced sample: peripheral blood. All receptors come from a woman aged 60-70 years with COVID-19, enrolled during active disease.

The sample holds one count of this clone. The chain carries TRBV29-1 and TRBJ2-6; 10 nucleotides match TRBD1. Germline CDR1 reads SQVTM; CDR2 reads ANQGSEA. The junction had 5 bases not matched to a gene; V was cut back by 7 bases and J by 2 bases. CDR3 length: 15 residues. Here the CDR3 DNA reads TGCAGCGCCGACAGGGGGCAGGCTGGGGCCAACGTCCTGACTTTC. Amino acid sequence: CSADRGQAGANVLTF.

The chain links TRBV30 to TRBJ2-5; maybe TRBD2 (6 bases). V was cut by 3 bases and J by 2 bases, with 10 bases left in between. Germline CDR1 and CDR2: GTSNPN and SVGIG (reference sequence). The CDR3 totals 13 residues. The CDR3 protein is CAWSASAQETQYF. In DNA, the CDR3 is TGTGCCTGGAGCGCTAGCGCTCAAGAGACCCAGTACTTC.

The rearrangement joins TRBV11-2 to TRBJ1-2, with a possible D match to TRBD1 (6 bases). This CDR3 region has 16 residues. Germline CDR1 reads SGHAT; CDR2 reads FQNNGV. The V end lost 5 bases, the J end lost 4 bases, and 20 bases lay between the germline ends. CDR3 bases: TGTGCCAGCAGCCCGAGGGGAGAGGGGGAAGGCTATGGCTACACCTTC. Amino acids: CASSPRGEGEGYGYTF.

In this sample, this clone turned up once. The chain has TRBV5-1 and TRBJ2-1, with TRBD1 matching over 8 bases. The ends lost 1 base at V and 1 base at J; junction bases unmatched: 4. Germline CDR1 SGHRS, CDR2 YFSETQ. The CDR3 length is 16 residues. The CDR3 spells CASSLQGALSYNEQFF. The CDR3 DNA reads TGCGCCAGCAGCTTGCAGGGGGCGCTTTCCTACAATGAGCAGTTCTTC. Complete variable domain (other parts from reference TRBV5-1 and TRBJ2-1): KAGVTQTPRYLIKTRGQQVTLSCSPISGHRSVSWYQQTPGQGLQFLFEYFSETQRNKGNFPGRFSGRQFSNSRSEMNVSTLELGDSALYLCASSLQGALSYNEQFFGPGTRLTVL.

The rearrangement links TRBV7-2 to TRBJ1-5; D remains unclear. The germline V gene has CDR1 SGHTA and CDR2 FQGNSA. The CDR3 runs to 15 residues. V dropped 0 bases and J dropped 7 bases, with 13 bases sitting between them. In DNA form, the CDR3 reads TGTGCCAGCAGCTTAGCCGCATCGGTGGGCCAGCCCCAGCATTTT. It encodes CASSLAASVGQPQHF.

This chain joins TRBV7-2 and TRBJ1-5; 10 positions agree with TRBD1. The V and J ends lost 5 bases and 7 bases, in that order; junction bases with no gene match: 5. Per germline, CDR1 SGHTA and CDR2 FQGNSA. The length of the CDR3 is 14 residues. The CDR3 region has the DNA TGTGCCAGCAGCCAGGGACAGGGGAAGCAGCCCCAGCATTTT. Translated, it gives CASSQGQGKQPQHF.

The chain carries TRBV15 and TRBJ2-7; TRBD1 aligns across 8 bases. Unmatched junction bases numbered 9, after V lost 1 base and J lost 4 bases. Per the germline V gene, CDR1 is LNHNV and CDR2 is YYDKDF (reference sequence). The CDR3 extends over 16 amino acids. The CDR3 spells CATSRAGQAIVYEQYF. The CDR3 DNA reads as TGTGCCACCAGCAGAGCGGGACAGGCCATAGTATACGAGCAGTACTTC.

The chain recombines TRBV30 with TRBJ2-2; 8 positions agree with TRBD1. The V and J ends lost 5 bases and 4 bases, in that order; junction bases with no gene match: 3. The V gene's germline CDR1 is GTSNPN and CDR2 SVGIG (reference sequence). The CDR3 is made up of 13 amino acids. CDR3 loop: CAWDRGFTGELFF. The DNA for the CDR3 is TGTGCCTGGGACAGGGGCTTCACCGGGGAGCTGTTTTTT.

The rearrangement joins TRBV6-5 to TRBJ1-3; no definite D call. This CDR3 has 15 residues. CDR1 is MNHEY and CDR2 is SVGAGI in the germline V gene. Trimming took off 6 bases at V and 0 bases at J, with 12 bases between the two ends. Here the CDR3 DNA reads TGTGCCAGCAGGGCGACTGTGAGCTCTGGAAACACCATATATTTT. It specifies CASRATVSSGNTIYF.

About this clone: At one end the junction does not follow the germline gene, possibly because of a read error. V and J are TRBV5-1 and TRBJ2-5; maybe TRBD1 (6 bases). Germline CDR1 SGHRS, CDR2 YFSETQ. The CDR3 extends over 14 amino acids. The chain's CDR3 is CASSLGAGRETQYF. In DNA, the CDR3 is TGCGCCAGCAGTTTGGGGGCAGGGCGAGAGACCCAGTACTTC.

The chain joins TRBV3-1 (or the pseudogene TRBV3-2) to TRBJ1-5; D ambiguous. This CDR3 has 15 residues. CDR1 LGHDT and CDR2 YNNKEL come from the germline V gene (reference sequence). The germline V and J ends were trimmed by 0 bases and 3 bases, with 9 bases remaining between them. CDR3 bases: TGTGCCAGCAGCCAAGATCCGGGATCCAATCAGCCCCAGCATTTT. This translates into CASSQDPGSNQPQHF.

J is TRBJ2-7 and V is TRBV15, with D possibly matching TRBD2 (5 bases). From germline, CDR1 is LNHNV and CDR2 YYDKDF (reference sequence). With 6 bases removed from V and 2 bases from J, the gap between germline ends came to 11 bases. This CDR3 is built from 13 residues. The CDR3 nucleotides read TGTGCCACCAGAGCGGTACCTGCCTACGAGCAGTACTTC. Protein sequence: CATRAVPAYEQYF.

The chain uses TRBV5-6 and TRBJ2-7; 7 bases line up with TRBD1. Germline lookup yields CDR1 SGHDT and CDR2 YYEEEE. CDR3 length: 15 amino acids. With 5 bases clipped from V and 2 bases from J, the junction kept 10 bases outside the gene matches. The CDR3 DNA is TGTGCCAGCAGTTACCACCGGGACAGCACCTACGAGCAGTACTTC. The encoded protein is CASSYHRDSTYEQYF.

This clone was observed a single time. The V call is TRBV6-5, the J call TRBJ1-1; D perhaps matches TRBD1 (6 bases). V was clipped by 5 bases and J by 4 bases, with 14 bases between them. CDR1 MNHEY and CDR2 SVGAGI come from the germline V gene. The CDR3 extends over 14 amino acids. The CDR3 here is CASSKTQGRTEAFF. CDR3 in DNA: TGTGCCAGCAGTAAAACACAGGGACGCACTGAAGCTTTCTTT.

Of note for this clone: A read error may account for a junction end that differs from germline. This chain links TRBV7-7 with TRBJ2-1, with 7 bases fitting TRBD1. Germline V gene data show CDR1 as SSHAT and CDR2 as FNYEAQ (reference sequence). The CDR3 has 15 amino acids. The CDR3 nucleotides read TGTGCTAGCAGCTTAGCAGGGGGTCCCCACAATGAGCAGTTCTTC. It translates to CASSLAGGPHNEQFF. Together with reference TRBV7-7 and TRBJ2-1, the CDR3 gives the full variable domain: GAGVSQSPRYKVTKRGQDVTLRCDPISSHATLYWYQQALGQGPEFLTYFNYEAQPDKSGLPSDRFSAERPEGSISTLTIQRTEQRDSAMYRCASSLAGGPHNEQFFGPGTRLTVL.

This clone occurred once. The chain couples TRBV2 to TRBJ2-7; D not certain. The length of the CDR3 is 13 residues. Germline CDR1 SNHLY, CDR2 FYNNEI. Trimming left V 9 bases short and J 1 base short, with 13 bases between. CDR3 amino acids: CARVLGQSYEQYF. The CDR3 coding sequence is TGTGCCAGGGTCCTTGGGCAGTCCTACGAGCAGTACTTC.

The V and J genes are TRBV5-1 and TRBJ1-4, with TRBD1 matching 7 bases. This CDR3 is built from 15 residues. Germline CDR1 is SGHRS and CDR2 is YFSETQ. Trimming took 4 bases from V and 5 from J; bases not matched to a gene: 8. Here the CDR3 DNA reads TGCGCCAGCAGCCCTACAGGGGCCCTAAATGAAAAACTGTTTTTT. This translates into CASSPTGALNEKLFF.

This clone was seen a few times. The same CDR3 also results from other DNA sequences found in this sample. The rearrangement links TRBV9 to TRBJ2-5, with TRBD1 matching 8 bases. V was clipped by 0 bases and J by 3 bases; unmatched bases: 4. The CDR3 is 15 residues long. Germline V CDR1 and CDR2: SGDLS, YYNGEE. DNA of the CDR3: TGTGCCAGCAGCGTAGATCAGGGGGCTAAAGAGACCCAGTACTTC. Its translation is CASSVDQGAKETQYF.

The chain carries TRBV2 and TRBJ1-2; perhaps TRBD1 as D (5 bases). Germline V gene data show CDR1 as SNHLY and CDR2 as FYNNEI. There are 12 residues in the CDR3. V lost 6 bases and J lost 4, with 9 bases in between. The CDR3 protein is CASRGTAYGYTF. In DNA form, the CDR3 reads TGTGCCAGCAGGGGGACTGCCTATGGCTACACCTTC.

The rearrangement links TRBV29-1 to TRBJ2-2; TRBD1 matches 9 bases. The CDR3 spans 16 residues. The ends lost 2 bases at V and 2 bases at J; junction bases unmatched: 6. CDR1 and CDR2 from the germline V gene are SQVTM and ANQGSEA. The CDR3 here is CSVESGQGRNTGELFF. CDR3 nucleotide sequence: TGCAGCGTTGAATCGGGACAGGGAAGAAACACCGGGGAGCTGTTTTTT.

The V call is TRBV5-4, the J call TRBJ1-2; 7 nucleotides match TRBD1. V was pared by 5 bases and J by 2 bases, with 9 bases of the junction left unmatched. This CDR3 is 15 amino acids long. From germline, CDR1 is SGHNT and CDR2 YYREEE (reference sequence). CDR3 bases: TGTGCCAGCAGGCAGGGGGGTGGATCCAACTATGGCTACACCTTC. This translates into CASRQGGGSNYGYTF. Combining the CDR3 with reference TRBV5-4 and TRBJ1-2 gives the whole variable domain ETGVTQSPTHLIKTRGQQVTLRCSSQSGHNTVSWYQQALGQGPQFIFQYYREEENGRGNFPPRFSGLQFPNYSSELNVNALELDDSALYLCASRQGGGSNYGYTFGSGTRLTVV.

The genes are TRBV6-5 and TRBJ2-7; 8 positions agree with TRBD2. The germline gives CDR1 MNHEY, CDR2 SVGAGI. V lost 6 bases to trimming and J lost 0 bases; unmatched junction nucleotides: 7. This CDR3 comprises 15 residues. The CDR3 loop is CASSRTSRSSYEQYF. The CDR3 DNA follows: TGTGCCAGCAGCCGGACTAGCAGGTCCTCCTACGAGCAGTACTTC.

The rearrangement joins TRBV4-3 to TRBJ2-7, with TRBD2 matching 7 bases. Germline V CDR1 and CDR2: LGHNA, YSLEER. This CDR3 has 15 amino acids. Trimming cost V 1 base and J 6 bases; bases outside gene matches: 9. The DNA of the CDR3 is TGCGCCAGCAGCCAAGTGTCTGGCGGGAGAGCCGAGCAGTACTTC. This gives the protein CASSQVSGGRAEQYF.

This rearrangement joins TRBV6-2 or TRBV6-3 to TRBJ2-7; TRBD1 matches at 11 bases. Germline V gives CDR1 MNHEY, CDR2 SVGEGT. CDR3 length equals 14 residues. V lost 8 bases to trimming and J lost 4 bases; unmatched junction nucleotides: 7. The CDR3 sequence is CASGRDRGYYEQYF. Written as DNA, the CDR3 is TGTGCCAGCGGCCGGGACAGGGGGTATTACGAGCAGTACTTC.

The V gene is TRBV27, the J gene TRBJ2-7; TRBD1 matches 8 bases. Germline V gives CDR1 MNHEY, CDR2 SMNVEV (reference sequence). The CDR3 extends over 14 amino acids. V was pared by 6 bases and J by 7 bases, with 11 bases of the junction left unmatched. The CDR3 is CASRRDRLAGEQYF. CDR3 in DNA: TGTGCCAGCAGACGGGACAGGTTAGCTGGGGAGCAGTACTTC.

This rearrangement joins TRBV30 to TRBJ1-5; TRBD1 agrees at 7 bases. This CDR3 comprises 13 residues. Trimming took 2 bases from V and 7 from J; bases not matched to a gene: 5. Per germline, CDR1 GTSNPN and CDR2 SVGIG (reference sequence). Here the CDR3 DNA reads TGTGCCTGGAGTCCACAGGGGAGGCAGCCCCAGCATTTT. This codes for CAWSPQGRQPQHF.

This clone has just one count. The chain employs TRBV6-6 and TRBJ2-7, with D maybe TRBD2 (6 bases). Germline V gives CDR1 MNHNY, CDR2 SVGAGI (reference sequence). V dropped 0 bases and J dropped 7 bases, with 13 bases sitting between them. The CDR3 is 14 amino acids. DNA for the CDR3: TGTGCCAGCAGTTACTCGGAGGGATCGGGAGAGCAGTACTTC. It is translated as CASSYSEGSGEQYF.

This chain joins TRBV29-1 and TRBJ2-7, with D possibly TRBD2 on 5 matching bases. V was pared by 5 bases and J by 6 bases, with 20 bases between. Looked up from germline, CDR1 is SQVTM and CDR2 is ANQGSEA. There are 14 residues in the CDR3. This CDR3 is CSVSAREGWGEQYF. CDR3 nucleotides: TGCAGCGTTTCTGCGAGAGAGGGCTGGGGCGAGCAGTACTTC.

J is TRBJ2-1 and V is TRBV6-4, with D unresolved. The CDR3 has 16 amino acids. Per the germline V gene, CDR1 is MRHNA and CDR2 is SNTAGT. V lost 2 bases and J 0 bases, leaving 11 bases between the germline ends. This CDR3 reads CASSDSLWSSYNEQFF. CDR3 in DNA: TGTGCCAGCAGTGACAGCCTCTGGAGCTCCTACAATGAGCAGTTCTTC.

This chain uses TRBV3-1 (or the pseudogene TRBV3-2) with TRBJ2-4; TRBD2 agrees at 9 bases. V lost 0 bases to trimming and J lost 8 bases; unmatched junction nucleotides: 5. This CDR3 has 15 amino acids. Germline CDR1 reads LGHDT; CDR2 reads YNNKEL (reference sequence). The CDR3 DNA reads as TGTGCCAGCAGCCAAGAAGGTAGCGGGAGTCACATTCAGTACTTC. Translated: CASSQEGSGSHIQYF.

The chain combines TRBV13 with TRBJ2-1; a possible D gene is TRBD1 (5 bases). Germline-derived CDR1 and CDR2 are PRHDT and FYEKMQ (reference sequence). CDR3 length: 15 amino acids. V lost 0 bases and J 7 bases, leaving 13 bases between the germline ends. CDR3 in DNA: TGTGCCAGCAGCTTAGGGTTAGGGGTGGGGAATGAGCAGTTCTTC. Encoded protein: CASSLGLGVGNEQFF.

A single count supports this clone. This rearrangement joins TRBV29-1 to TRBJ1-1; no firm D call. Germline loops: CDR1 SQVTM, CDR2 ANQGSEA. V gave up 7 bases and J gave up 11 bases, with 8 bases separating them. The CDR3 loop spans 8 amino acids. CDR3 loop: CSAPGAFF. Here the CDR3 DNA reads TGCAGCGCTCCGGGGGCTTTCTTT. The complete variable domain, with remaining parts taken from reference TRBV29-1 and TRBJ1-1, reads SAVISQKPSRDICQRGTSLTIQCQVDSQVTMMFWYRQQPGQSLTLIATANQGSEATYESGFVIDKFPISRPNLTFSTLTVSNMSPEDSSIYLCSAPGAFFGQGTRLTVV.